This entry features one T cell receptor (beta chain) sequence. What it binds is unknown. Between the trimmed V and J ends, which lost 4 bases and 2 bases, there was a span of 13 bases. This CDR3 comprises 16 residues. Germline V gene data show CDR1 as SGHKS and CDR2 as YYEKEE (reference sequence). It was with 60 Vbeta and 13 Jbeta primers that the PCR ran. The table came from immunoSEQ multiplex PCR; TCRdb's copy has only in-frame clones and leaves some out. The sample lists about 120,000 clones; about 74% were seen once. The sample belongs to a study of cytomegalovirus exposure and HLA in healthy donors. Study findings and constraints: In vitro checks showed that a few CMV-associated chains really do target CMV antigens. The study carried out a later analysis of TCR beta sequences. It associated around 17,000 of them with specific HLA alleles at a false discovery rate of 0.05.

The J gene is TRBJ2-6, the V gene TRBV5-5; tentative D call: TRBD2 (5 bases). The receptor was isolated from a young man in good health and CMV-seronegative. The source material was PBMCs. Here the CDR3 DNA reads TGTGCCAGCAGCCCCGAGGGTCTTCCTGGGGCCAACGTCCTGACTTTC. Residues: CASSPEGLPGANVLTF.